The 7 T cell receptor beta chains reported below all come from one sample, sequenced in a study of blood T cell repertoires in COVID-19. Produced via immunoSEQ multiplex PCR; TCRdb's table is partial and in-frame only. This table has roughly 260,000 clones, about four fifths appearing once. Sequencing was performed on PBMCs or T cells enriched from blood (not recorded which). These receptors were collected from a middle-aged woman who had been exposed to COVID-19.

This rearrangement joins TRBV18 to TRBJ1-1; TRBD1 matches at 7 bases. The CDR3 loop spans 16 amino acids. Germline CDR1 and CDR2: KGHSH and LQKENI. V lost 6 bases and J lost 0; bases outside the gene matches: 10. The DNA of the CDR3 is TGTGCCAGCTCGCAACAGGGGTTTGGGATGAACACTGAAGCTTTCTTT. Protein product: CASSQQGFGMNTEAFF.

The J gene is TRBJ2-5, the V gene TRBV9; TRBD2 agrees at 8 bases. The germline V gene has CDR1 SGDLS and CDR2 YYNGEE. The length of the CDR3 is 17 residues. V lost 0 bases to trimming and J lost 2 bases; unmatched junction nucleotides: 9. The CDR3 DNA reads TGTGCCAGCAGCGTAGAGGCGGGGGGTTTCCCTCAAGAGACCCAGTACTTC. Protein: CASSVEAGGFPQETQYF.

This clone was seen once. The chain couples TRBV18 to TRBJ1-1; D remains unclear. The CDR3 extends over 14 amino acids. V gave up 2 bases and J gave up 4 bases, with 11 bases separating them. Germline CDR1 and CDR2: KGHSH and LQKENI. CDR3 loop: CASSPSSGGTEAFF. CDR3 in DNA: TGTGCCAGCTCACCATCCTCGGGAGGCACTGAAGCTTTCTTT.

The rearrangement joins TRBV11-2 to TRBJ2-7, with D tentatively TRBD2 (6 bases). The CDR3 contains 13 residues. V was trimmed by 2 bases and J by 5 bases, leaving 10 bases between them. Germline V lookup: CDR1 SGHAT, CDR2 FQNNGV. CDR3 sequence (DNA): TGTGCCAGCAGCTTAAATACGGGGGACGAGCAGTACTTC. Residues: CASSLNTGDEQYF.

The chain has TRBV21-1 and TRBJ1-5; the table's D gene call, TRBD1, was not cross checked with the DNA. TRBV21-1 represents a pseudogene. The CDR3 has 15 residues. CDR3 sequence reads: CASSKGRQGNTPQHF. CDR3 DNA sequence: TGTGCCAGCAGCAAAGGTCGACAGGGAAACACGCCCCAGCATTTT.

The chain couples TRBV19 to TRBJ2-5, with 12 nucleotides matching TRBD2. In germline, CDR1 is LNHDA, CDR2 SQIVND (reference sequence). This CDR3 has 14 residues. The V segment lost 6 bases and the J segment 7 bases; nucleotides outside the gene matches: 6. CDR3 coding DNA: TGTGCCAGTAGCGGGACTAGCGGGCGTTCGACCCAGTACTTC. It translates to CASSGTSGRSTQYF.

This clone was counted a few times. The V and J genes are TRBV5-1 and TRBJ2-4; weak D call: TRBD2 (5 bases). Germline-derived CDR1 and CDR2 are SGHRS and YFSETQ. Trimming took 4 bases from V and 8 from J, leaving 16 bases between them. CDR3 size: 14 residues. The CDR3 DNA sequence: TGCGCCAGCAGCCGCGGACTCTTGGAGGACATTCAGTACTTC. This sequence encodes CASSRGLLEDIQYF.